The clone carrying this T cell receptor (beta chain) was counted once. Its antigen is currently unknown. The germline V gene has CDR1 SGDLS and CDR2 YYNGEE. J gave up 4 bases and V 4 bases, and 2 bases lay outside the gene matches. This CDR3 has 14 residues. The study ran its PCR with 60 Vbeta and 13 Jbeta primers. Repertoires were generated with immunoSEQ multiplex PCR, while TCRdb's copy carries only in-frame clones and drops some. This sample has hundreds of thousands of clones, with approximately 82% found just once. The data belong to a study of cytomegalovirus exposure and HLA in healthy donors. Whole-study results and caveats: TRBV6-2, TRBV6-3 and other indistinguishable V segments were excluded. A previous analysis found most TCR beta V segments productive roughly 87% or roughly 30% of the time.

The origin of this receptor is a male donor in good health and CMV-seronegative. This chain uses TRBV9 with TRBJ2-1, with 10 positions matching TRBD2. Specimen: PBMCs. The CDR3 sequence is CASSRTSGYNEQFF. The CDR3 coding sequence is TGTGCCAGCAGCCGGACTAGCGGTTACAATGAGCAGTTCTTC.